This TCR beta chain was sequenced for a study of shared clonotypes between healthy human individuals. In the naive CD8 group, cells lacked CD45RO and were positively selected for CCR7, so terminally differentiated effector memory CD45RA+ cells were left out. Germline CDR1 and CDR2: MDHEN and SYDVKM. The CDR3 has 11 amino acids. The germline V and J ends were trimmed by 6 bases and 6 bases, with 5 bases remaining between them. On this clone: Since a much larger clone is just one base distant, this may be a read error. Other DNA sequences in this sample translate to the same CDR3.

Clones were read by immunoSEQ multiplex PCR, and TCRdb kept only the in-frame ones, dropping some. The sample has about 2 million clones, roughly 95% seen once. The sequenced sample was naive CD8+ T cells sorted from blood. V gene TRBV28 combines with J gene TRBJ2-2; no clear D. The sequence derives from a young man in good health. The CDR3 spells CASSLPGELFF. The DNA for the CDR3 is TGTGCCAGCAGCCTCCCCGGGGAGCTGTTTTTT.